The present T cell receptor beta chain was sequenced within a study of cytomegalovirus exposure and HLA in healthy donors. Study results and caveats: In a later analysis, donors in an Asian-associated ancestry cluster reportedly had fewer N-insertions in productive TCRs than the cohort mean. Later analysis demonstrated an association between a missense DCLRE1C variant and TCR beta V- and J-gene trimming. The presence/absence work took it that sequencing depth was about the same across donors.

The PCR employed 60 Vbeta primers together with 13 Jbeta primers. Measured with immunoSEQ multiplex PCR; TCRdb has only the in-frame clones, and not every one. Among roughly 56,000 clones listed, around 87% were seen once. A remark on this clone: Its specificity is not known.

The clonotype originates from a young man in good health and CMV-seronegative. The sample consisted of PBMCs.

For the CDR3, the DNA is TGTGCCAGCAGCTCCGCCGGTCCGACCGGGTGGACTGAAGCTTTCTTT. Translating gives CASSSAGPTGWTEAFF. This chain joins TRBV7-9 and TRBJ1-1; D remains ambiguous. CDR3 size: 16 residues. With 4 bases removed from V and 5 bases from J, the gap between germline ends came to 20 bases. Looked up from germline, CDR1 is SEHNR and CDR2 is FQNEAQ (reference sequence).